Below are 24 T cell receptor beta chains sequenced from a single sample in a study of control samples from healthy donors and cancer patients. Sequenced by immunoSEQ multiplex PCR; TCRdb stores in-frame clones only, minus some. The sample lists about 58,000 clones; 90% were seen once. Material: PBMCs. The receptors here all came from a man aged 55 to 70 with colorectal cancer.

The chain combines TRBV6-5 with TRBJ2-7; 11 nucleotides match TRBD1. V lost 7 bases and J lost 5; bases outside the gene matches: 7. Germline CDR1 MNHEY, CDR2 SVGAGI. The CDR3 contains 14 residues. For the CDR3, the DNA is TGTGCCAGCAAAATGGACAGGGGGCGTAACGAGCAGTACTTC. Translation: CASKMDRGRNEQYF.

This chain joins TRBV7-9 and TRBJ1-1; D remains unclear. Germline CDR1 is SEHNR and CDR2 is FQNEAQ (reference sequence). V was shortened by 4 bases and J by 6 bases, with 9 bases between the two germline ends. The CDR3 is 12 residues long. The DNA for the CDR3 is TGTGCCAGCAGCTCGCGATCATCTGAAGCTTTCTTT. It encodes CASSSRSSEAFF.

The chain has TRBV9 and TRBJ2-2, with D tentatively TRBD2 (7 bases). Germline-derived CDR1 and CDR2 are SGDLS and YYNGEE. V was pared by 4 bases and J by 4 bases, with 14 bases between. There are 15 residues in the CDR3. CDR3 sequence: CASSPTAGATGELFF. As DNA, the CDR3 is TGTGCCAGCAGCCCCACGGCGGGGGCCACCGGGGAGCTGTTTTTT.

This chain uses TRBV5-4 with TRBJ1-5; D unresolved. The CDR3 is 15 residues long. V was cut by 4 bases and J by 2 bases, with 13 bases left in between. In germline, CDR1 is SGHNT, CDR2 YYREEE (reference sequence). The CDR3 sequence: CASSRSPGGNQPQHF. CDR3 DNA: TGTGCCAGCAGCCGGAGCCCTGGGGGCAATCAGCCCCAGCATTTT.

The chain has TRBV25-1 and TRBJ1-1; maybe TRBD1 (6 bases). The V and J ends lost 6 bases and 4 bases respectively, with 18 bases between them. Germline V gene sequence: CDR1 MGHDK, CDR2 SYGVNS. The length of the CDR3 is 15 residues. CDR3: CASRHGGGWTTEAFF. DNA of the CDR3: TGTGCCAGCAGGCACGGGGGCGGATGGACCACTGAAGCTTTCTTT.

This clone occurred a few times. V and J are TRBV9 and TRBJ1-2; D ambiguous. The CDR3 sequence is 15 residues long. V lost 0 bases and J 0 bases, leaving 9 bases between the germline ends. Germline lookup yields CDR1 SGDLS and CDR2 YYNGEE. The CDR3 sequence: CASSVDQSSNYGYTF. The CDR3 coding sequence is TGTGCCAGCAGCGTAGACCAGTCTTCTAACTATGGCTACACCTTC.

V usage is TRBV6-1 and J usage is TRBJ1-5; the D is unclear. With 3 bases removed from V and 0 bases from J, the gap between germline ends came to 9 bases. Per germline, CDR1 MNHNS and CDR2 SASEGT. This CDR3 has 15 residues. CDR3 residues: CASSEEGYSNQPQHF. The CDR3 DNA sequence: TGTGCCAGCAGTGAGGAGGGTTATAGCAATCAGCCCCAGCATTTT.

The rearrangement links TRBV7-2 to TRBJ2-7; either TRBD1 or TRBD2 may fit D (6 bases each). V was trimmed by 4 bases and J by 2 bases, leaving 9 bases between them. Germline values: CDR1 SGHTA, CDR2 FQGNSA. CDR3 length equals 13 residues. The DNA of the CDR3 is TGTGCCAGCAGCTCGGGGGCTCCCTACGAGCAGTACTTC. Its translation is CASSSGAPYEQYF.

The chain has TRBV28 and TRBJ2-7; possibly TRBD2 for D (6 bases). V gave up 3 bases and J gave up 4 bases, with 13 bases separating them. The CDR3 contains 14 residues. The germline gives CDR1 MDHEN, CDR2 SYDVKM. CDR3 amino acids: CASSFLGRLYEQYF. Written as DNA, the CDR3 is TGTGCCAGCAGTTTTCTGGGGAGGTTATACGAGCAGTACTTC.

The chain employs TRBV27 and TRBJ2-1; the D gene is possibly TRBD2 (6 bases). Germline assignment: CDR1 MNHEY and CDR2 SMNVEV (reference sequence). V lost 3 bases, J lost 4 bases, and 13 bases lay in between. CDR3 length equals 15 residues. The chain's CDR3 is CASSFGLALYNEQFF. DNA for the CDR3: TGTGCCAGCAGTTTCGGGCTAGCGCTATACAATGAGCAGTTCTTC.

This clone has a handful of counts. The rearrangement uses TRBV28 and TRBJ1-1; 9 bases are shared with TRBD1. Trimming took 5 bases from V and 2 from J; bases not matched to a gene: 3. The CDR3 runs to 14 residues. The V gene's germline CDR1 is MDHEN and CDR2 SYDVKM. Here the CDR3 reads CASSRDRVNTEAFF. Here the CDR3 DNA reads TGTGCCAGCAGTCGGGACAGGGTAAACACTGAAGCTTTCTTT. The full variable domain, its missing parts supplied by reference TRBV28 and TRBJ1-1, is DVKVTQSSRYLVKRTGEKVFLECVQDMDHENMFWYRQDPGLGLRLIYFSYDVKMKEKGDIPEGYSVSREKKERFSLILESASTNQTSMYLCASSRDRVNTEAFFGQGTRLTVV.

The V call is TRBV11-2, the J call TRBJ2-2; perhaps TRBD2 as D (5 bases). The V gene's germline CDR1 is SGHAT and CDR2 FQNNGV. The CDR3 is 14 amino acids. Trimming stripped 2 bases from V and 10 bases from J, with 14 bases between. The CDR3 bases are TGTGCCAGCAGCTTAACGAGATTCGGACTGGAGCTGTTTTTT. Translation gives CASSLTRFGLELFF.

The chain recombines TRBV6-1 with TRBJ1-1; D unclear. Germline loops: CDR1 MNHNS, CDR2 SASEGT. V shed 0 bases and J shed 1 base, with 6 bases lying between them. This CDR3 spans 14 amino acids. The CDR3 DNA follows: TGTGCCAGCAGTGAAGCGCTGGGGAACACTGAAGCTTTCTTT. The encoded protein is CASSEALGNTEAFF.

Regarding this clone: The same CDR3 can be traced to other DNA sequences in this sample. This chain links TRBV11-3 with TRBJ2-5, with 9 bases lining up with TRBD2. The CDR3 is 19 amino acids. Germline V CDR1 and CDR2: SGHNT, YENEEA. Losses at the gene ends were 3 bases for V and 2 bases for J; bases not matched to a gene: 16. As DNA, the CDR3 is TGTGCCAGCAGCTTTGGGGGGGCTAGCGGGGCTCTCTTTCAAGAGACCCAGTACTTC. It is translated as CASSFGGASGALFQETQYF. The full variable domain, rest sourced from reference TRBV11-3 and TRBJ2-5, is EAGVVQSPRYKIIEKKQPVAFWCNPISGHNTLYWYLQNLGQGPELLIRYENEEAVDDSQLPKDRFSAERLKGVDSTLKIQPAELGDSAVYLCASSFGGASGALFQETQYFGPGTRLLVL.

There are a few counts of this clone. V is TRBV5-1 and J is TRBJ1-5, with D possibly matching TRBD1 (5 bases). The V gene's germline CDR1 is SGHRS and CDR2 YFSETQ. The length of the CDR3 is 17 residues. V was pared by 3 bases and J by 0 bases, with 16 bases between. This CDR3 is CASSWGPTVNSNQPQHF. CDR3 sequence (DNA): TGCGCCAGCAGCTGGGGCCCGACAGTGAATAGCAATCAGCCCCAGCATTTT.

In nucleotides, the CDR3 is TGTGCCATCAGTGGGACAGGGGGATATAATTCACCCCTCCACTTT. It is translated as CAISGTGGYNSPLHF. V is TRBV10-3 and J is TRBJ1-6, with 10 bases fitting TRBD1. This CDR3 comprises 15 residues. Trimming at V came to 4 bases and at J to 4 bases, leaving 1 base not matched to a gene. The germline V gene encodes CDR1 ENHRY and CDR2 SYGVKD.

J is TRBJ2-2 and V is TRBV9; no firm D call. This CDR3 region has 12 residues. The V end was cut by 4 bases, the J end by 5 bases, with 6 bases between. Germline V lookup: CDR1 SGDLS, CDR2 YYNGEE. CDR3 sequence (DNA): TGTGCCAGCAGCTCCCATACCGGGGAGCTGTTTTTT. It codes for CASSSHTGELFF.

V usage is TRBV7-6 and J usage is TRBJ2-6, with 10 bases that match TRBD1. The CDR3 contains 18 residues. The germline V gene has CDR1 SGHVS and CDR2 FNYEAQ. V lost 5 bases and J lost 0; bases outside the gene matches: 7. The CDR3 region is CASSNGQGVVSGANVLTF. In DNA, the CDR3 is TGTGCCAGCAGCAACGGACAGGGGGTGGTCTCTGGGGCCAACGTCCTGACTTTC.

The chain uses TRBV4-3 and TRBJ2-1, with D tentatively TRBD2 (7 bases). Germline-derived CDR1 and CDR2 are LGHNA and YSLEER. This CDR3 is 12 amino acids long. The V and J ends lost 1 base and 12 bases respectively, with 10 bases between them. The CDR3 nucleotides are TGCGCCAGCAGCCAAGGGGGGGGGCGGCAGTTCTTC. As protein: CASSQGGGRQFF.

This CDR3 reads CASSFDRGFTGELFF. The CDR3, as DNA: TGTGCCAGCAGTTTCGACAGGGGATTTACCGGGGAGCTGTTTTTT. The chain is built from TRBV11-2 and TRBJ2-2; 8 nucleotides line up with TRBD1. V lost 6 bases to trimming and J lost 5 bases; unmatched junction nucleotides: 8. The CDR3 has 15 amino acids. Germline-derived CDR1 and CDR2 are SGHAT and FQNNGV.

The chain has TRBV28 and TRBJ2-4; the D call may be TRBD1 or TRBD2 (5 bases each). Germline V gives CDR1 MDHEN, CDR2 SYDVKM. CDR3 length: 18 amino acids. V was shortened by 5 bases and J by 0 bases, with 20 bases between the two germline ends. For the CDR3, the DNA is TGTGCCAGCAGTCCAAGGCCGGGGACGGCACTAGCCAAAAACATTCAGTACTTC. Its protein product is CASSPRPGTALAKNIQYF.

This rearrangement joins TRBV18 to TRBJ2-6, with a possible D match to TRBD1 (6 bases). The CDR3 loop spans 16 amino acids. The germline V gene has CDR1 KGHSH and CDR2 LQKENI. Trimming left V 2 bases short and J 4 bases short, with 12 bases between. The CDR3, as DNA: TGTGCCAGCTCACCAAGGGCAGGGGCCGGGGCCAACGTCCTGACTTTC. Translating gives CASSPRAGAGANVLTF. The variable domain in full, with the rest retrieved from reference TRBV18 and TRBJ2-6, is NAGVMQNPRHLVRRRGQEARLRCSPMKGHSHVYWYRQLPEEGLKFMVYLQKENIIDESGMPKERFSAEFPKEGPSILRIQQVVRGDSAAYFCASSPRAGAGANVLTFGAGSRLTVL.

V is TRBV7-9 and J is TRBJ2-7, with a weak D call TRBD1 (5 bases). The CDR3 contains 12 residues. With 8 bases removed from V and 4 bases from J, the gap between germline ends came to 12 bases. The germline V gene has CDR1 SEHNR and CDR2 FQNEAQ (reference sequence). CDR3: CASEVAGYEQYF. The CDR3 coding sequence is TGTGCCAGCGAGGTGGCAGGGTACGAGCAGTACTTC.

The chain carries TRBV18 and TRBJ1-1, with a tentative D call TRBD1 (5 bases). Germline V CDR1 and CDR2: KGHSH, LQKENI. The germline V and J ends were trimmed by 3 bases and 1 base, with 6 bases remaining between them. This CDR3 is built from 13 residues. CDR3 sequence reads: CASSPGTNTEAFF. The CDR3, as DNA: TGTGCCAGCTCACCGGGGACGAACACTGAAGCTTTCTTT.